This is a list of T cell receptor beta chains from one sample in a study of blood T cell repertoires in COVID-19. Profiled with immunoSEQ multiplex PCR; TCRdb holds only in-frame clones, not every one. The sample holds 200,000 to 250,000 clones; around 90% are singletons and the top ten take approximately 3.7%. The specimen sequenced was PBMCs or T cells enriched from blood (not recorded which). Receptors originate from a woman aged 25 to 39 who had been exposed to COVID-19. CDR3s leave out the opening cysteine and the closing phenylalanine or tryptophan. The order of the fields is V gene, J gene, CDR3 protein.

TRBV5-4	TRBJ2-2	ASSIDSTNTGELF
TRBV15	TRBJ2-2	ATSDYGQVTGELF
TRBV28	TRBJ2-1	ASSPPTGSSYNEQF
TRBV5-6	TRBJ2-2	ASSILAGTNTGELF
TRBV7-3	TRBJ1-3	ASSLIWLRPKGSGNTIY
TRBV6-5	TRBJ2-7	ASSYLQGATVIQY
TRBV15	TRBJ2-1	ATSRFYEDNEQF
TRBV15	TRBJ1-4	ATSRSGINEKLF
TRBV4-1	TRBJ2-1	ASSQSSGNLNEQF
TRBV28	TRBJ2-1	ASDPQRGGYNEQF
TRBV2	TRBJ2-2	ASARLAGDYTGELF
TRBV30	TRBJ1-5	AWSGGVHPDQPQH
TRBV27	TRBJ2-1	ASRRTTGSSYNEQF
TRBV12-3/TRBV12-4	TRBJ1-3	ASSFQGSNTIY
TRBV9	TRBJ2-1	ASSVQGAGYNEQF
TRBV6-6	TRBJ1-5	ASSQTGTGVSNQPQH
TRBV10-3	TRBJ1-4	AIRGGTNEKLF
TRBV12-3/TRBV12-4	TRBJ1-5	ASSLAGHQPQH
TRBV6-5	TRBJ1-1	ASSYSDRMNTEAF
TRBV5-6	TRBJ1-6	ASSQQGADSPLH
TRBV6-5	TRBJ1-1	ASKYRAGNTEAF
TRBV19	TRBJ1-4	ASNIRGNEKLF
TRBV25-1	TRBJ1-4	ASSRGGFEKLF
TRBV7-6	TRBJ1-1	ASSFLDRGDMNTEAF
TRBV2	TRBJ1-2	ASSSSRINYGYT
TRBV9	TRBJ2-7	ASSVEDSSSYEQY
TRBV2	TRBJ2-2	ASSERRRGNTGELF
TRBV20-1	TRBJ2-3	SASWLAGGTDTQY
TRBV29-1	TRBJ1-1	SVDRATEAF
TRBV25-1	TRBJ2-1	ASRETSGSSYNEQF
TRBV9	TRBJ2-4	ASSTTGSIAKNIQY
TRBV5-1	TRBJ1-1	ASSLVMTGTNTEAF
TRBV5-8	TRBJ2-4	ASSLVGLAGAKNIQY
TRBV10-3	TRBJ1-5	AINNRGDQPQH
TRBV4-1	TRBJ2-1	ASSQARGSRSYNEQF
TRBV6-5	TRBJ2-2	ASGTVNTGELF
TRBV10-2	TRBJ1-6	ASSTTGGSSPLH
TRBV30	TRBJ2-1	AWRGLTKTNEQF
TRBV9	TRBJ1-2	ASSVGVDTYYGYT
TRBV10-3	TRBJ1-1	ATWTGLNTEAF
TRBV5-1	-	ASSSLAGRTGEQF
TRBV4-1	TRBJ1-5	ASSRTSTGIQPQH
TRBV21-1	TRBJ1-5	ASSSPGGDQPQH
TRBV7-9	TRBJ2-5	ASSARGLAGGSLETQY